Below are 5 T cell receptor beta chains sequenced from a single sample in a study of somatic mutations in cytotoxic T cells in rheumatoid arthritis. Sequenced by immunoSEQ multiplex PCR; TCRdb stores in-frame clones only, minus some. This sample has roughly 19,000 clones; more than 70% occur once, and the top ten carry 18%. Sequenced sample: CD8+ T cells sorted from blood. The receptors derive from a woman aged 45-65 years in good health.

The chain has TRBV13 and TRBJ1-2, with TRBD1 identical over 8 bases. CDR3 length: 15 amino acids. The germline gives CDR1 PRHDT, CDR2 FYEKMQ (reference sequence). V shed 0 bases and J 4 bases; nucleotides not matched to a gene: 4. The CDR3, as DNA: TGTGCCAGCAGCTTAGGGGACAGGGACACCTATGGCTACACCTTC. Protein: CASSLGDRDTYGYTF.

CDR3 DNA: TGTGCCAGCAGCTTAATTCCAGGGGAGTACGATGAGCAGTTCTTC. It translates to CASSLIPGEYDEQFF. V gene TRBV13 combines with J gene TRBJ2-1; tentative D call: TRBD1 (6 bases). CDR3 length equals 15 residues. Germline values: CDR1 PRHDT, CDR2 FYEKMQ (reference sequence). V was clipped by 2 bases and J by 8 bases, with 16 bases between them.

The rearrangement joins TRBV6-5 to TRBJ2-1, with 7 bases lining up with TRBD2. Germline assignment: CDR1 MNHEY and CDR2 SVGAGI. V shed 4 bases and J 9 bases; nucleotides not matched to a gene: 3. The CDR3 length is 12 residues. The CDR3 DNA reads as TGTGCCAGCAGTTCTTGGGGGGGTGAGCAGTTCTTC. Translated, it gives CASSSWGGEQFF.

In DNA form, the CDR3 reads TGTGCCAGCAGAGCGGGACTAGCGGGGGGCTTCAATGAGCAGTTCTTC. Protein sequence: CASRAGLAGGFNEQFF. V gene TRBV27 combines with J gene TRBJ2-1; the match to TRBD2 covers 15 bases. Germline assignment: CDR1 MNHEY and CDR2 SMNVEV (reference sequence). Trimming cost V 6 bases and J 6 bases; bases outside gene matches: 6. The CDR3 covers 16 residues.

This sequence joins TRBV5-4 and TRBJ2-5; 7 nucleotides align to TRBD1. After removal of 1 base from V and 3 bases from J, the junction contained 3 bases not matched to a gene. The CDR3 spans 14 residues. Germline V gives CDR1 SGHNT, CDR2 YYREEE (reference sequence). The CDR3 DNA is TGTGCCAGCAGCTTGATCGGGACAGAAGAGACCCAGTACTTC. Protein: CASSLIGTEETQYF.